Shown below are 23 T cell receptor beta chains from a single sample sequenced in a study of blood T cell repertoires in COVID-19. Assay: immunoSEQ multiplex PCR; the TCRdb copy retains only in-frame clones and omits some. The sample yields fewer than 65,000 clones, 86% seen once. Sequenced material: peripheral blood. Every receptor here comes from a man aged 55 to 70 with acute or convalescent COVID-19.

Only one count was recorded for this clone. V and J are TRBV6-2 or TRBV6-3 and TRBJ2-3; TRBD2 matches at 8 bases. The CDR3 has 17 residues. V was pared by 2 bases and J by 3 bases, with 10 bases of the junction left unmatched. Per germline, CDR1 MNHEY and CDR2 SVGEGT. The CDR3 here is CASSYRRPAGGTDTQYF. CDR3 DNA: TGTGCCAGCAGTTACCGCCGCCCTGCGGGGGGAACAGATACGCAGTATTTT.

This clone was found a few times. DNA for the CDR3: TGTGCCAGCAGGAGGGATTACTACGAGCAGTACTTC. Translated: CASRRDYYEQYF. This rearrangement joins TRBV6-5 to TRBJ2-7, with D possibly being TRBD2 (5 bases). This CDR3 is 12 amino acids long. The ends were cut back, 6 bases at V and 3 bases at J, with 9 bases in the middle. Germline V lookup: CDR1 MNHEY, CDR2 SVGAGI.

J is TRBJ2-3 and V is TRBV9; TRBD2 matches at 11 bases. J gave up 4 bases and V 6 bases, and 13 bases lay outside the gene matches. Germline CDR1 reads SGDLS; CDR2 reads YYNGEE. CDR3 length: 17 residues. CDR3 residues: CASTEGIAGGPSDTQYF. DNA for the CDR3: TGTGCCAGCACCGAGGGGATAGCGGGGGGGCCATCAGATACGCAGTATTTT.

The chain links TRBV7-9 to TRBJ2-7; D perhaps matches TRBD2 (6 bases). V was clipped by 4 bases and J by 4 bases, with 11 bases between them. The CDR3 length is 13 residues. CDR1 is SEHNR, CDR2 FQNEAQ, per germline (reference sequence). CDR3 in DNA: TGTGCCAGCAGCTCCGGGACTCCTTACGAGCAGTACTTC. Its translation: CASSSGTPYEQYF. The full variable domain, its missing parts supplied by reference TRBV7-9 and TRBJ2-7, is DTGVSQNPRHKITKRGQNVTFRCDPISEHNRLYWYRQTLGQGPEFLTYFQNEAQLEKSRLLSDRFSAERPKGSFSTLEIQRTEQGDSAMYLCASSSGTPYEQYFGPGTRLTVT.

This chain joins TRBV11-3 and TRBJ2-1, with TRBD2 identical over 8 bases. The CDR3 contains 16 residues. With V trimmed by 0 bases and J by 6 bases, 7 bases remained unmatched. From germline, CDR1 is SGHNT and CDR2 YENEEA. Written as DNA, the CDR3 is TGTGCCAGCAGCTTAGATCCCGGGGGGGCCTCCAATGAGCAGTTCTTC. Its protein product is CASSLDPGGASNEQFF.

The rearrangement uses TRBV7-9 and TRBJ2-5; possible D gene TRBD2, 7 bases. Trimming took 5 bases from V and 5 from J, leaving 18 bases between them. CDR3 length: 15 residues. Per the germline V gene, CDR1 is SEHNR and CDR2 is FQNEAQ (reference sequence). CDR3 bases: TGTGCCAGCAGCCCCCGAGGGGGGGGCGCCGAGACCCAGTACTTC. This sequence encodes CASSPRGGGAETQYF.

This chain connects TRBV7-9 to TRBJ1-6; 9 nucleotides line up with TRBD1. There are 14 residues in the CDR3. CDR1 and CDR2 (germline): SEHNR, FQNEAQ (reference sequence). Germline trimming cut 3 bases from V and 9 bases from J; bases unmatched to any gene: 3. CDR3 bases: TGTGCCAGCAGCTTGGACAGGGGAGGTTCACCCCTCCACTTT. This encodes CASSLDRGGSPLHF.

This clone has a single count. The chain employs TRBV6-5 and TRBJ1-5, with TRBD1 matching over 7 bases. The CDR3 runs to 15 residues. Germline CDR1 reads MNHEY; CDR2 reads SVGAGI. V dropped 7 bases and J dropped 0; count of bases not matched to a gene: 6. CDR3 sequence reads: CASTAQGGSNQPQHF. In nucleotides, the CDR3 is TGTGCCAGCACTGCCCAGGGGGGTAGCAATCAGCCCCAGCATTTT.

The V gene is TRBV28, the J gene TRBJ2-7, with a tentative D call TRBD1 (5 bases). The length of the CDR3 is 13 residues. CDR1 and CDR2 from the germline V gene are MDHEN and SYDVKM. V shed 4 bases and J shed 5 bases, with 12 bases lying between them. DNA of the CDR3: TGTGCCAGCAGTTATCAGGGCGTGAACGAGCAGTACTTC. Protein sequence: CASSYQGVNEQYF.

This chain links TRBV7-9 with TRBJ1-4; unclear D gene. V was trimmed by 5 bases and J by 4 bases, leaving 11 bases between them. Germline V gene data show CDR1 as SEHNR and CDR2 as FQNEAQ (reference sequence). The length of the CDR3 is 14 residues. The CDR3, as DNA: TGTGCCAGCAGCCAGACGGGAAGTAATGAAAAACTGTTTTTT. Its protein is CASSQTGSNEKLFF. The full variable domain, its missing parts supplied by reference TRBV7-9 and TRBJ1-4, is DTGVSQNPRHKITKRGQNVTFRCDPISEHNRLYWYRQTLGQGPEFLTYFQNEAQLEKSRLLSDRFSAERPKGSFSTLEIQRTEQGDSAMYLCASSQTGSNEKLFFGSGTQLSVL.

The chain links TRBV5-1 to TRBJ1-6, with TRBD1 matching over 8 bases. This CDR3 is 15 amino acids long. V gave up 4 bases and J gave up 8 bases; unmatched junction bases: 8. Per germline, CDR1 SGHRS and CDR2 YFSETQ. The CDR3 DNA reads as TGCGCCAGCAGCCCTAGGACAGGGTTAGATTCACCCCTCCACTTT. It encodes CASSPRTGLDSPLHF.

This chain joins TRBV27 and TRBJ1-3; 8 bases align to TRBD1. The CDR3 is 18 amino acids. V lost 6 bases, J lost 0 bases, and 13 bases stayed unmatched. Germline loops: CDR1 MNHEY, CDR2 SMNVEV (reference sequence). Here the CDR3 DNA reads TGTGCCAGCAGGAGATGGGACAGGACCCTACGCTCTGGAAACACCATATATTTT. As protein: CASRRWDRTLRSGNTIYF.

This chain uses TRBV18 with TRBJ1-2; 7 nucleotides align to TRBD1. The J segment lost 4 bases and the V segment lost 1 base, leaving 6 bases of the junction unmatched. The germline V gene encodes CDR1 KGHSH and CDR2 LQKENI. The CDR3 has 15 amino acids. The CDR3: CASSPRQGTGYGYTF. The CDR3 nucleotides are TGTGCCAGCTCACCACGACAGGGTACCGGCTATGGCTACACCTTC.

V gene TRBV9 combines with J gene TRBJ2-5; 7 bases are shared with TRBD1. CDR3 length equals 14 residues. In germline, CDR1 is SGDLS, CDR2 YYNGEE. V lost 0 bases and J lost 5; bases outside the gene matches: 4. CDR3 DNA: TGTGCCAGCAGCGTAGGCAGGGGGTGGGAGACCCAGTACTTC. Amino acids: CASSVGRGWETQYF.

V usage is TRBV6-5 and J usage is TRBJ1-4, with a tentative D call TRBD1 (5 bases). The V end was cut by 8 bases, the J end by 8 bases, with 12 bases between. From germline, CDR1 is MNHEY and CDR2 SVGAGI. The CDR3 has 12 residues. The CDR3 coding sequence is TGTGCCAGCGGTCAGGGTGACGAAAAACTGTTTTTT. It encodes CASGQGDEKLFF.

CDR3 bases: TGTGCCAGCAGCTTGGACGGGGAGACCCAGTACTTC. It translates to CASSLDGETQYF. V and J are TRBV5-6 and TRBJ2-5, with no clear D. Looked up from germline, CDR1 is SGHDT and CDR2 is YYEEEE. Trimming removed 0 bases at V and 5 bases at J, with 5 bases between. The CDR3 length is 12 residues.

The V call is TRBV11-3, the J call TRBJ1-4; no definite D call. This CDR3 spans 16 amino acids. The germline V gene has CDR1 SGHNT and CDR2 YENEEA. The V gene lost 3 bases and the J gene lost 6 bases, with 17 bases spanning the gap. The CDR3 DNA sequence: TGTGCCAGCAGCTTCTATCCTGGGAGGGTGGATGAAAAACTGTTTTTT. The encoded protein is CASSFYPGRVDEKLFF.

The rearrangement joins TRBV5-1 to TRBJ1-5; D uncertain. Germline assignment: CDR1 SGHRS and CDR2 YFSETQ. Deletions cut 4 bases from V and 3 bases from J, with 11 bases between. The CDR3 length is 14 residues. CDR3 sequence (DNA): TGCGCCAGCAGCCCGGACGGGGTCAATCAGCCCCAGCATTTT. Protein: CASSPDGVNQPQHF.

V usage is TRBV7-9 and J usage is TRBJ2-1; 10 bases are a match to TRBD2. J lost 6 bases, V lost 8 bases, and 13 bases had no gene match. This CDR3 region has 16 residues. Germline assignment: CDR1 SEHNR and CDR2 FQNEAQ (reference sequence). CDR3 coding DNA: TGTGCCAGCCAGCCTCAAGGAAGCGGGAGGGCCAATGAGCAGTTCTTC. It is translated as CASQPQGSGRANEQFF.

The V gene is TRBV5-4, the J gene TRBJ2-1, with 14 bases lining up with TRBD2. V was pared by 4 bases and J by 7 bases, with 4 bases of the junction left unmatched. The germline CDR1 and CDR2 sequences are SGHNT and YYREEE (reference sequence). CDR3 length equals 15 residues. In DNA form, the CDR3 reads TGTGCCAGCAGCCGGGGACTAGCGGGAGATAATGAGCAGTTCTTC. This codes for CASSRGLAGDNEQFF.

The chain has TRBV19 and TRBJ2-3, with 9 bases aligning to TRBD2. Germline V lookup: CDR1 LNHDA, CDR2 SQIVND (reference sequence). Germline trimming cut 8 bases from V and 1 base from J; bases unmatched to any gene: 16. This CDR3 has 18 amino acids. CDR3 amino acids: CASGKGTGGGVGTDTQYF. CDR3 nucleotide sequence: TGTGCCAGTGGGAAAGGGACCGGCGGGGGGGTTGGCACAGATACGCAGTATTTT. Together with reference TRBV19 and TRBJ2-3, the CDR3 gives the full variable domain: DGGITQSPKYLFRKEGQNVTLSCEQNLNHDAMYWYRQDPGQGLRLIYYSQIVNDFQKGDIAEGYSVSREKKESFPLTVTSAQKNPTAFYLCASGKGTGGGVGTDTQYFGPGTRLTVL.

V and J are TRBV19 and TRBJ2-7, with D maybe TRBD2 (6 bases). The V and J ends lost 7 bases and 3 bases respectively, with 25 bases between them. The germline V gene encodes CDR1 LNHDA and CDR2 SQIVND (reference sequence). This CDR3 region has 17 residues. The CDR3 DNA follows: TGTGCCAGTACCCAGGGAGGTGGGAGCCTAGGACGCTACGAGCAGTACTTC. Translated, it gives CASTQGGGSLGRYEQYF.

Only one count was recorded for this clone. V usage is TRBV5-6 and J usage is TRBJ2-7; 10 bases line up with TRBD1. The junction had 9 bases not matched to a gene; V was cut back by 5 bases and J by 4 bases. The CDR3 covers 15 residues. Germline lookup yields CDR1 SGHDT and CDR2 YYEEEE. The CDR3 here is CASRSWDRGRYEQYF. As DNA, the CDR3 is TGTGCCAGCAGGTCCTGGGACAGGGGACGTTACGAGCAGTACTTC.